This T cell receptor (beta chain) is from a study of vaccination effects on CD4 cells after COVID-19. Germline CDR1 reads KGHSH; CDR2 reads LQKENI. The CDR3 is 13 residues long. Trimming took 5 bases from V and 2 from J, leaving 10 bases between them. As for this clone: Its antigen is unidentified.

The protocol was immunoSEQ multiplex PCR, while the TCRdb copy is restricted to in-frame clones and leaves out a portion. Among tens of thousands of clones listed, 76% were seen once. In the ViraFEST assay, antigen-specific CD4+ clonotypes were identified by expansion after peptide-pool stimulation. It was after more than nine days of culture that CD4+ T cells were isolated. By PCR, the person was confirmed to have had SARS-CoV-2 infection between March and December 2020. Every well housed two million PBMC, which grew in culture alongside 10 IU/ml IL-2 and roughly 9.8 ug/ml peptides. J is TRBJ2-7 and V is TRBV18; tentative D call: TRBD1 (5 bases). The sequences come from CD4+ T cells from PBMCs cultured with HIV peptides, collected before COVID-19 vaccination. The subset was: HIV-1 Nef peptide pool negative control/reference culture. The TCR was taken from a human donor who had a prior SARS-CoV-2 infection. Here the CDR3 DNA reads TGTGCCAGCTCAGTTGACAGAGCCTACGAGCAGTACTTC. This translates into CASSVDRAYEQYF.